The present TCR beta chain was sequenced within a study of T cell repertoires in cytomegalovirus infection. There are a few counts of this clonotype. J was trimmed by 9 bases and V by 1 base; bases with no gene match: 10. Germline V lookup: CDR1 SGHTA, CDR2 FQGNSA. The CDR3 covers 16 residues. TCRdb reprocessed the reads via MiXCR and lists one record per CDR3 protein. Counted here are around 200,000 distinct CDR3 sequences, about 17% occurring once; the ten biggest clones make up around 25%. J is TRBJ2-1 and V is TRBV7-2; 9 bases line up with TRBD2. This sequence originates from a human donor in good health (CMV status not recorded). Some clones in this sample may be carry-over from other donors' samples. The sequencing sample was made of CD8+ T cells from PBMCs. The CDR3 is CASSLGTAGGPLEQFF. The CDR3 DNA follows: TGTGCCAGCAGCTTAGGAACAGCGGGGGGACCTCTTGAGCAGTTCTTC. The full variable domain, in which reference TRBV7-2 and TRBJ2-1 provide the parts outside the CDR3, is GAGVSQSPSNKVTEKGKDVELRCDPISGHTALYWYRQSLGQGLEFLIYFQGNSAPDKSGLPSDRFSAERTGGSVSTLTIQRTQQEDSAVYLCASSLGTAGGPLEQFFGPGTRLTVL.